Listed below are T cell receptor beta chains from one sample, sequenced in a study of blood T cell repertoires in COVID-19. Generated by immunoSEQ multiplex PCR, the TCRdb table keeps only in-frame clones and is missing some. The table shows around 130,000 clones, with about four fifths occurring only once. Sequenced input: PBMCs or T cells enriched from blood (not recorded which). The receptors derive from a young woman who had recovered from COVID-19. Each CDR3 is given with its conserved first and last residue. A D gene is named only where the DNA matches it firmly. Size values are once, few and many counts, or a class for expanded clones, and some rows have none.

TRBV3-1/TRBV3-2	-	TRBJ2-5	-	TGTGCCAGCAGCCTTATTAGAGGGAGTGAGACCCAGTACTTC	CASSLIRGSETQYF
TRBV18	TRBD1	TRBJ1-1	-	TGTGCCAGCTCGCGTGACAGGGGATGGACTGAAGCTTTCTTT	CASSRDRGWTEAFF
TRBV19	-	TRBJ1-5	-	TGTGCCAGTAGTATAGACGTTACAGGAATGAAGCCCCAGCATTTT	CASSIDVTGMKPQHF
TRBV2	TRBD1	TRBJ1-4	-	TGTGCCAGCAGGGACAGGGCAGTTAATGAAAAACTGTTTTTT	CASRDRAVNEKLFF
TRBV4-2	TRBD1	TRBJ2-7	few	TGTGCCAGCAGCCAAGATCGGGGGACAGGGTCGTACGAGCAGTACTTC	CASSQDRGTGSYEQYF
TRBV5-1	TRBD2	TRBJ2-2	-	TGCGCCAGCAGCTTTAGACTAGCGGGACTCCCCACCGGGGAGCTGTTTTTT	CASSFRLAGLPTGELFF
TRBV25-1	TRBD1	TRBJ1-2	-	TGTGCCAGCAGTGGATGGACAGGGAATCTCTATGGCTACACCTTC	CASSGWTGNLYGYTF
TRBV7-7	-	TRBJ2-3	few	TGTGCTAGCAGCTTAGCCCCGGGAGCCGGTGATACGCAGTATTTT	CASSLAPGAGDTQYF
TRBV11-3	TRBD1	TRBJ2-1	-	TGTGCCAGCAGCTTGGCACTTGGGACAGACAATGAGCAGTTCTTC	CASSLALGTDNEQFF
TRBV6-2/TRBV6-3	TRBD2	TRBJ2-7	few	TGTGCCAGCAGTTCCGGGGCGGGAGGGACCTACGAGCAGTACTTC	CASSSGAGGTYEQYF
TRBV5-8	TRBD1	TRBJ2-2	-	TGTGCCAGCAGCTTTACAGGGGGCCCCGGGGAGCTGTTTTTT	CASSFTGGPGELFF
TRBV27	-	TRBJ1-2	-	TGTGCCAGCAGTCGTCCAGGCTTATATGGCTACACCTTC	CASSRPGLYGYTF
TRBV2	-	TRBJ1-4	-	TGTGCCAGCAGATCCAGGGGCCTTAATGAAAAACTGTTTTTT	CASRSRGLNEKLFF
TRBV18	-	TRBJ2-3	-	TGTGCCAGCTCACCATGGGCCTCCACTAGCACAGATACGCAGTATTTT	CASSPWASTSTDTQYF
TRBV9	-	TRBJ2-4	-	TGTGCCAGCAGCGTAGACCCTTTACTACCCAAAAACATTCAGTACTTC	CASSVDPLLPKNIQYF
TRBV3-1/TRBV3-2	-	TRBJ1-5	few	TGTGCCAGCAGCCGATTCGAGGGCCATCGGCCCCAGCATTTT	CASSRFEGHRPQHF
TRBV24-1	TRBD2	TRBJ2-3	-	TGTGCCACCAGTGATGTCGGGAGGTCAGATACGCAGTATTTT	CATSDVGRSDTQYF
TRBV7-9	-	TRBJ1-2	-	TGTGCCAGCAGCTTAAGGGACGGGGGAAAGAACTATGGCTACACCTTC	CASSLRDGGKNYGYTF
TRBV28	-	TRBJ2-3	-	TGTGCCAGCAGTTTGTGGGGCAGTCCCGGCACAGATACGCAGTATTTT	CASSLWGSPGTDTQYF
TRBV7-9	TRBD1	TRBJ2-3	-	TGTGCCAGCAGCTTCGTAACAGGGGGAACAGATACGCAGTATTTT	CASSFVTGGTDTQYF
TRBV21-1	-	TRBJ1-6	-	TGTGCCAGCAGGAAACGAAAAGGGACAGGGGGCAATTCACCCCTCCACTTT	CASRKRKGTGGNSPLHF
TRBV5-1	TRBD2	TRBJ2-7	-	TGCGCCAGCAGCTTGGGACTAGCGGGGGACTACGAGCAGTACTTC	CASSLGLAGDYEQYF
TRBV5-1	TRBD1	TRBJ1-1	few	TGCGCCAGCAGCTCCCCCGACAGGGGGAACACTGAAGCTTTCTTT	CASSSPDRGNTEAFF